These 17 T cell receptor beta chains share one sample of origin, sequenced in a study of response to subunit inactivated influenza vaccine. TCRdb ran MiXCR on the RT-PCR reads and lists one entry per CDR3 protein. The data contain about 540,000 distinct CDR3 sequences, around 25% of them singletons. These data also featured in a second study, about T cells expressing NK-cell markers. Per that study: The authors generated TCR beta cDNA through 5'RACE template switching with UMIs.

Here the sequenced sample was CD4+ T cells sorted from PBMCs, taken less than 13 days after vaccination. The origin of the receptors is a man aged 45-65 years who received an inactivated influenza vaccine.

The chain has TRBV20-1 and TRBJ2-7; possibly TRBD2 for D (5 bases). Per the germline V gene, CDR1 is DFQATT and CDR2 is SNEGSKA (reference sequence). The CDR3 loop spans 14 amino acids. The V gene lost 5 bases and the J gene lost 0 bases, with 14 bases spanning the gap. Written as DNA, the CDR3 is TGCAGTGCTCGGCAAGCGGCCCTCTCCTACGAGCAGTACTTC. It codes for CSARQAALSYEQYF.

A few counts support this clonotype. The rearrangement uses TRBV9 and TRBJ2-2; 9 bases align to TRBD1. Germline V gene data show CDR1 as SGDLS and CDR2 as YYNGEE. The CDR3 extends over 17 amino acids. J was trimmed by 5 bases and V by 4 bases; bases with no gene match: 12. CDR3 residues: CASSQFERTGATGELFF. For the CDR3, the DNA is TGTGCCAGCAGCCAATTCGAGAGGACAGGGGCAACCGGGGAGCTGTTTTTT.

This chain links TRBV4-3 with TRBJ1-2; 8 nucleotides agree with TRBD1. Germline assignment: CDR1 LGHNA and CDR2 YSLEER. CDR3 length equals 14 residues. The J segment lost 5 bases and the V segment lost 3 bases, leaving 5 bases of the junction unmatched. The CDR3 reads CASSQMGQAYGYTF. In DNA, the CDR3 is TGCGCCAGCAGCCAGATGGGACAGGCGTATGGCTACACCTTC.

This clonotype was counted between two and nine times. This CDR3 is CASSIRENIQYF. For the CDR3, the DNA is TGTGCCAGTAGTATTAGGGAAAACATTCAGTACTTC. This chain uses TRBV19 with TRBJ2-4, with no clear D. CDR3 length: 12 amino acids. V was trimmed by 3 bases and J by 5 bases, leaving 5 bases between them. In germline, CDR1 is LNHDA, CDR2 SQIVND (reference sequence). The full variable domain, completed using reference TRBV19 and TRBJ2-4, is DGGITQSPKYLFRKEGQNVTLSCEQNLNHDAMYWYRQDPGQGLRLIYYSQIVNDFQKGDIAEGYSVSREKKESFPLTVTSAQKNPTAFYLCASSIRENIQYFGAGTRLSVL.

The chain joins TRBV6-5 to TRBJ2-1; D uncertain. V lost 6 bases, J lost 8 bases, and 8 bases lay in between. The length of the CDR3 is 11 residues. Germline CDR1 reads MNHEY; CDR2 reads SVGAGI. CDR3 sequence: CASRWFDEQFF. CDR3 in DNA: TGTGCCAGCAGATGGTTCGATGAGCAGTTCTTC.

The rearrangement links TRBV18 to TRBJ1-6; D not certain. Germline CDR1 KGHSH, CDR2 LQKENI. Trimming removed 3 bases from V and 5 bases from J, with 11 bases in between. The CDR3 runs to 15 residues. CDR3 bases: TGTGCCAGCTCACCGGGTAGGGCGGATAATTCACCCCTCCACTTT. Translating it yields CASSPGRADNSPLHF.

The rearrangement links TRBV6-5 to TRBJ2-5, with 8 bases matching TRBD1. After removal of 0 bases from V and 6 bases from J, the junction contained 6 bases not matched to a gene. The CDR3 sequence is 15 residues long. Germline V lookup: CDR1 MNHEY, CDR2 SVGAGI. CDR3 in amino acids: CASSYSYRGYQTQYF. The CDR3 DNA reads as TGTGCCAGCAGTTACTCCTACAGGGGGTACCAGACCCAGTACTTC.

This clonotype has more than one count but fewer than ten. The CDR3 reads CASAGTGKAGANVLTF. The DNA for the CDR3 is TGTGCCAGCGCAGGGACAGGGAAGGCCGGGGCCAACGTCCTGACTTTC. The rearrangement joins TRBV7-9 to TRBJ2-6; TRBD1 matches at 9 bases. The CDR3 runs 16 residues. Germline loops: CDR1 SEHNR, CDR2 FQNEAQ (reference sequence). V lost 8 bases and J lost 4; bases outside the gene matches: 9. The variable domain in full, with the rest retrieved from reference TRBV7-9 and TRBJ2-6, is DTGVSQNPRHKITKRGQNVTFRCDPISEHNRLYWYRQTLGQGPEFLTYFQNEAQLEKSRLLSDRFSAERPKGSFSTLEIQRTEQGDSAMYLCASAGTGKAGANVLTFGAGSRLTVL.

This clonotype was recorded a few times. The J gene is TRBJ2-7, the V gene TRBV10-3; D possibly corresponds to TRBD1 (5 bases). This CDR3 is 15 amino acids long. Trimming removed 10 bases from V and 3 bases from J, with 22 bases in between. CDR1 ENHRY and CDR2 SYGVKD come from the germline V gene. The CDR3 spells CATTLSAQGNYEQYF. CDR3 nucleotide sequence: TGTGCCACCACTCTGTCGGCGCAGGGTAACTACGAGCAGTACTTC.

The V and J genes are TRBV11-2 and TRBJ2-7; D is perhaps TRBD1 (5 bases). The germline V and J ends were trimmed by 5 bases and 3 bases, with 23 bases remaining between them. This CDR3 comprises 17 residues. Germline CDR1 and CDR2: SGHAT and FQNNGV. As DNA, the CDR3 is TGTGCCAGCAGCCTGAGGAGACAGACGAATATTGGCTACGAGCAGTACTTC. It is translated as CASSLRRQTNIGYEQYF.

This clonotype was counted a few times. The chain joins TRBV2 to TRBJ1-5; D unclear. Trimming shortened V by 7 bases and J by 0 bases, and 10 bases separated the two germline ends. The CDR3 has 14 residues. Germline V gives CDR1 SNHLY, CDR2 FYNNEI. This chain's CDR3 is CASKISLSNQPQHF. CDR3 DNA: TGTGCCAGCAAAATCAGCCTTAGCAATCAGCCCCAGCATTTT.

V is TRBV20-1 and J is TRBJ2-5; 7 bases map to TRBD1. CDR1 and CDR2 (germline): DFQATT, SNEGSKA (reference sequence). This CDR3 has 14 residues. With 1 base clipped from V and 4 bases from J, the junction kept 6 bases outside the gene matches. The CDR3 nucleotides read TGCAGTGCTAGAGTCGACAGGGCTCGAGAGACCCAGTACTTC. Translating gives CSARVDRARETQYF.

About this clonotype itself: The junction departs from the called germline gene at one end, perhaps through a read error. This chain uses TRBV29-1 with TRBJ2-5, with 12 nucleotides matching TRBD2. This CDR3 is built from 15 residues. The germline CDR1 and CDR2 sequences are SQVTM and ANQGSEA. The CDR3 DNA is TGCCGCGTTGAAGATCGACTAGCGGGAGTAGAGACCCAGTACTTC. It codes for CRVEDRLAGVETQYF.

This clonotype was found a few times. The chain's CDR3 is CASRQHHEQFF. The CDR3 DNA is TGTGCCAGCAGACAACATCATGAGCAGTTCTTC. V gene TRBV6-6 combines with J gene TRBJ2-1; D gene ambiguous. Germline V gene lookup returns CDR1 MNHNY and CDR2 SVGAGI (reference sequence). The ends were cut back, 6 bases at V and 8 bases at J, with 8 bases in the middle. The CDR3 extends over 11 amino acids.

This clonotype was recorded a few times. V is TRBV28 and J is TRBJ2-1; either TRBD1 or TRBD2 may supply D (5 bases each). This CDR3 comprises 15 residues. V lost 1 base to trimming and J lost 6 bases, with 13 bases between them. The germline CDR1 and CDR2 sequences are MDHEN and SYDVKM. CDR3 DNA: TGTGCCAGCAGTTTATCGGGACCACAGAGCAATGAGCAGTTCTTC. Protein product: CASSLSGPQSNEQFF.

The J gene is TRBJ2-1, the V gene TRBV9; D gene ambiguous. The ends were cut back, 4 bases at V and 8 bases at J, with 13 bases in the middle. Germline CDR1 is SGDLS and CDR2 is YYNGEE. CDR3 length equals 13 residues. CDR3 coding DNA: TGTGCCAGCAGCCAAGGAAGGGCCTATGAGCAGTTCTTC. Translating gives CASSQGRAYEQFF.

There are a few counts of this clonotype. This sequence joins TRBV29-1 and TRBJ2-3, with 10 bases lining up with TRBD2. J lost 0 bases, V lost 7 bases, and 16 bases had no gene match. Looked up from germline, CDR1 is SQVTM and CDR2 is ANQGSEA. This CDR3 is built from 18 residues. DNA of the CDR3: TGCAGCGCCGTACCAACTAGCGGGGTACCATCTAGCACAGATACGCAGTATTTT. The encoded protein is CSAVPTSGVPSSTDTQYF.